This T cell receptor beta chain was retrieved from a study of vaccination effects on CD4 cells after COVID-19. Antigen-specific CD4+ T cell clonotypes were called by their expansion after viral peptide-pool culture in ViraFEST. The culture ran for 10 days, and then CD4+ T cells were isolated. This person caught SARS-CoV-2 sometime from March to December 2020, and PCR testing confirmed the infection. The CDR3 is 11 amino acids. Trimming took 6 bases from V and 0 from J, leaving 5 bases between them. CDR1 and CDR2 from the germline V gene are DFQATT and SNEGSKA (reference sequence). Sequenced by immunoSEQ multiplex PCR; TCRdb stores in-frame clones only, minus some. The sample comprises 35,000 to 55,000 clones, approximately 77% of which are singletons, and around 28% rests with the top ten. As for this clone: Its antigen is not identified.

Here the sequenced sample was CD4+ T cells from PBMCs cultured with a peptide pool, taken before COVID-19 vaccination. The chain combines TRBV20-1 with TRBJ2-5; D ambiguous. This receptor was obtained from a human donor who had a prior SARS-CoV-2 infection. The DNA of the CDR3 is TGCAGTGCCTGGGACCAAGAGACCCAGTACTTC. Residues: CSAWDQETQYF.